A selection of T cell receptor beta chains follows, all from one sample in a study of OX40 agonist ivuxolimab in advanced cancers. The protocol was immunoSEQ multiplex PCR, while the TCRdb copy is restricted to in-frame clones and leaves out a portion. The sample contains 55,000 to 85,000 clones, under 90% of which appear only once. The source material was CD4+ or CD8+ T cells sorted from blood, sampled in a trial of the OX40 agonist ivuxolimab. All receptors derive from an adult with an advanced solid tumor such as melanoma, head and neck, liver or kidney cancer. Both conserved end residues are part of each CDR3. Fields, in order: clone size, D gene, J gene, V gene, CDR3 protein, CDR3 DNA. A D gene is named only where the DNA matches it firmly. The size entry is marked missing in some rows and otherwise reads once, few, many or a size class.

clone_size: NA; d_call: NA; j_call: TRBJ2-1; v_call: TRBV10-3; cdr3_aa: CAIMTDWGSYNEQFF; cdr3_nt: TGTGCCATCATGACTGACTGGGGCTCCTACAATGAGCAGTTCTTC
clone_size: once; d_call: NA; j_call: TRBJ2-6; v_call: TRBV7-2; cdr3_aa: CASSLSGTGANVLTF; cdr3_nt: TGTGCCAGCAGCTTATCAGGGACTGGGGCCAACGTCCTGACTTTC
clone_size: NA; d_call: TRBD1; j_call: TRBJ1-1; v_call: TRBV7-3; cdr3_aa: CASSPTGVKSEAFF; cdr3_nt: TGTGCCAGCAGCCCGACAGGGGTCAAGTCTGAAGCTTTCTTT
clone_size: NA; d_call: NA; j_call: TRBJ1-1; v_call: TRBV2; cdr3_aa: CASSGEAKITEAFF; cdr3_nt: TGTGCCAGCAGCGGGGAAGCGAAAATCACTGAAGCTTTCTTT
clone_size: NA; d_call: NA; j_call: TRBJ1-1; v_call: TRBV6-6; cdr3_aa: CASSRGEGTEAFF; cdr3_nt: TGTGCCAGCAGCCGTGGGGAGGGGACTGAAGCTTTCTTT
clone_size: NA; d_call: NA; j_call: TRBJ2-2; v_call: TRBV21-1; cdr3_aa: CASSASRGKEDTGELFF; cdr3_nt: TGTGCCAGCAGCGCCTCCCGGGGCAAAGAGGACACCGGGGAGCTGTTTTTT
clone_size: NA; d_call: TRBD1; j_call: TRBJ1-2; v_call: TRBV7-4; cdr3_aa: CASSLRDRENYGYTF; cdr3_nt: TGTGCCAGCAGCTTGAGGGACAGGGAAAACTATGGCTACACCTTC
clone_size: NA; d_call: TRBD1; j_call: TRBJ1-1; v_call: TRBV5-4; cdr3_aa: CASSVNRDRGTEAFF; cdr3_nt: TGTGCCAGCAGCGTTAACCGGGACAGGGGAACTGAAGCTTTCTTT
clone_size: NA; d_call: NA; j_call: TRBJ2-7; v_call: TRBV9; cdr3_aa: CASSARGGAGYEQYF; cdr3_nt: TGTGCCAGCAGCGCCAGGGGGGGAGCTGGCTACGAGCAGTACTTC
clone_size: NA; d_call: TRBD1; j_call: TRBJ2-7; v_call: TRBV5-5; cdr3_aa: CASSHETGFSSYEQYF; cdr3_nt: TGTGCCAGCAGCCACGAGACAGGGTTTAGCTCCTACGAGCAGTACTTC
clone_size: NA; d_call: TRBD2; j_call: TRBJ2-3; v_call: TRBV7-2; cdr3_aa: CASSSTLPERGGANTQYF; cdr3_nt: TGTGCCAGCAGCTCGACACTACCCGAGCGGGGGGGCGCGAATACGCAGTATTTT
clone_size: NA; d_call: NA; j_call: TRBJ1-4; v_call: TRBV28; cdr3_aa: CASSLGGSLKQLFF; cdr3_nt: TGTGCCAGCAGTTTAGGGGGGAGCTTAAAGCAACTGTTTTTT
clone_size: NA; d_call: NA; j_call: TRBJ1-1; v_call: TRBV18; cdr3_aa: CASSPDSNTEAFF; cdr3_nt: TGTGCCAGCTCGCCAGATTCGAACACTGAAGCTTTCTTT